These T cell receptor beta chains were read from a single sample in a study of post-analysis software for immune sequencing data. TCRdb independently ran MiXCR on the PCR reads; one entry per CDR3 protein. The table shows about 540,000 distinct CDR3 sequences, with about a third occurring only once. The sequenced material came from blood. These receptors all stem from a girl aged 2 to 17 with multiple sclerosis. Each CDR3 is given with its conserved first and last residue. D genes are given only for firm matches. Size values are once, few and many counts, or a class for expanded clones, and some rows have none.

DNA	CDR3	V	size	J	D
TGCGCCAGCAGCCCCCCCATAGGGGAGGAGCAGTTCTTC	CASSPPIGEEQFF	TRBV4-1	few	TRBJ2-1	.
TGCGCCAGCAGCTCCCCACAGGGAGATACGCAGTATTTT	CASSSPQGDTQYF	TRBV5-1	.	TRBJ2-3	.
TGTGCCAGCAGCCCCGACCCGGGACTCAAAACCAAAAACATTCAGTACTTC	CASSPDPGLKTKNIQYF	TRBV6-1	.	TRBJ2-4	.
TGTGCCAGCAACAACGACGGTATGGAGACCCAGTACTTC	CASNNDGMETQYF	TRBV2	.	TRBJ2-5	.
TGTGCCAGCAGCTTAGTAATGGCGGTTGGGGGGTCCTCCTACAATGAGCAGTTCTTC	CASSLVMAVGGSSYNEQFF	TRBV7-9	.	TRBJ2-1	.
TGTGCCAGCAGCGTCAGCGGAACTAGCACAGATACGCAGTATTTT	CASSVSGTSTDTQYF	TRBV9	.	TRBJ2-3	.
TGTGCCAGCAGCCTCGGGCCTTTGAATCGTTACGAGCAGTACTTC	CASSLGPLNRYEQYF	TRBV7-8	.	TRBJ2-7	.
TGCGCCAGCAGCTTGGGGGCGACAGGGGTATCCTACGAGCAGTACTTC	CASSLGATGVSYEQYF	TRBV5-1	.	TRBJ2-7	TRBD1
TGTGCCAGCAGCCTAGCTCTCTCCGGGACAGGGGGAAGGGGCACTGAAGCTTTCTTT	CASSLALSGTGGRGTEAFF	TRBV4-2	few	TRBJ1-1	TRBD1
TGCAGCCCCGCGGGGACTAGCGGGGACCGAGATACGCAGTATTTT	CSPAGTSGDRDTQYF	TRBV29-1	few	TRBJ2-3	TRBD2
TGCGCCAGCAGCTTAGGCGGGGGGACCTCCTACGAGCAGTACTTC	CASSLGGGTSYEQYF	TRBV5-1	.	TRBJ2-7	TRBD2
TGCGCCAGCAGCTTAGGGGTCTACGGACGGAACACTGAAGCTTTCTTT	CASSLGVYGRNTEAFF	TRBV5-1	.	TRBJ1-1	.
TGCAGTGCTGCGGACCGGGACAGGGGTCACGAGCAGTACTTC	CSAADRDRGHEQYF	TRBV20-1	.	TRBJ2-7	TRBD1
TGCAGCGTACGGGCCCCAGGGACGGACACTGAAGCTTTCTTT	CSVRAPGTDTEAFF	TRBV29-1	.	TRBJ1-1	.
TGTGCCAGCAGGATAGGGACGGCAGGCAATGAGCAGTTCTTC	CASRIGTAGNEQFF	TRBV5-5	.	TRBJ2-1	.
TGCGCCAGCAGCTTGGGACAGGGGAGTGAGGAGACCCAGTACTTC	CASSLGQGSEETQYF	TRBV5-1	many	TRBJ2-5	TRBD1
TGTGCCAGCAGCCAAGAGCTAGGATGGTACTTC	CASSQELGWYF	TRBV4-2	.	TRBJ2-5	.
TGTGCCAGCAGCGTAGATCCCGCAGGGTCAGCCAAAAACATTCAGTACTTC	CASSVDPAGSAKNIQYF	TRBV9	.	TRBJ2-4	.
TGTGCCAGTAGTATAAACCAAGAAAAGACTGAAGCTTTCTTT	CASSINQEKTEAFF	TRBV19	.	TRBJ1-1	.
TGTGCCAGCAGCCCTATCGGACAGGGCGTCGTTGAGACCCAGTACTTC	CASSPIGQGVVETQYF	TRBV4-2	.	TRBJ2-5	TRBD1
TGTGCCACCAGTGATCCGGGACAGACCGACAATAAGCAGTTCTTC	CATSDPGQTDNKQFF	TRBV24-1	.	TRBJ2-1	TRBD1
TGTGCCAGTGCGGTTTACGAGCAGTACTTC	CASAVYEQYF	TRBV2	.	TRBJ2-7	.
TGTGCCAGCAGCTATGTGAACACTGAAGCTTTCTTT	CASSYVNTEAFF	TRBV7-8	.	TRBJ1-1	.
TGTGCCAGCAGTTACCCCAGGGGAGGAAATCAGCCCCAGCATTTT	CASSYPRGGNQPQHF	TRBV6-6	few	TRBJ1-5	.
TGTGCCAGCAGTCCTCCCGTAGCGGGGGCCAAAGAGACCCAGTTCTTC	CASSPPVAGAKETQFF	TRBV2	once	TRBJ2-1	TRBD2
TGTGCCAGCAGCCTGAAAGACAGGAGGAACGAGCAGTACTTC	CASSLKDRRNEQYF	TRBV4-2	.	TRBJ2-7	.
TGCAGTGCTCGGGACAGGGGGGCTTTCTATAATTCACCCCTCCACTTT	CSARDRGAFYNSPLHF	TRBV20-1	many	TRBJ1-6	TRBD1
TGTGCCAGCAGCTTCCCAGGGGCGCGCGAGCAGTACTTC	CASSFPGAREQYF	TRBV7-2	.	TRBJ2-7	.
TGTGCCAGCAGCTCCGCCCAAGGAGGTGGGGAGACCCAGTACTTC	CASSSAQGGGETQYF	TRBV7-9	.	TRBJ2-5	.
TGTGCCAGCAGCTTAGGGATTGGACTAGCGGTTAAGCAGTTCTTC	CASSLGIGLAVKQFF	TRBV11-3	.	TRBJ2-1	TRBD2
TGCAGCGGGCTAGCGGGGGGTTCCTACAATGAGCAGTTCTTC	CSGLAGGSYNEQFF	TRBV29-1	.	TRBJ2-1	TRBD2
TGTGCCAGCAGCATAAAGCGCCAAGGAGAGACCCAGTACTTC	CASSIKRQGETQYF	TRBV21-1	.	TRBJ2-5	.
TGTGCCAGCAGACGAGGGGTGTTGAGCGGCTACACCTTC	CASRRGVLSGYTF	TRBV6-5	.	TRBJ1-2	.
TGTGCCAGCAGTTACTTCACGACAGAGGGGTCTAATTCACCCGTGCACTTT	CASSYFTTEGSNSPVHF	TRBV6-5	once	TRBJ1-6	.
TGTGCCAGCAGCTTAGGCGGGGACAGGGTCTATGGCTACACCTTC	CASSLGGDRVYGYTF	TRBV7-9	.	TRBJ1-2	TRBD1
TGTGCCAGCAGCTTGCCCTGGCCAGCCAAAAACATTCAGTACTTC	CASSLPWPAKNIQYF	TRBV7-9	.	TRBJ2-4	.
TGTGCCAGCTCACCCGCGCCCGGCGATGAGCAGTTCTTC	CASSPAPGDEQFF	TRBV18	.	TRBJ2-1	.
TGCAGCGTTGAAGGCTCCTGGGACAGCCACCAAGAGACCCAGTACTTC	CSVEGSWDSHQETQYF	TRBV29-1	few	TRBJ2-5	TRBD1
TGTGCCACCAGTGACCCGACTAGCTACTACGAGCAGTACTTC	CATSDPTSYYEQYF	TRBV24-1	few	TRBJ2-7	TRBD2
TGCGCCAGCAGCTCCAAAGCTAACTATGGCTACACCTTC	CASSSKANYGYTF	TRBV5-1	.	TRBJ1-2	.
TGTGCCAGTAGTATGACTCAATATAGCAATCAGCCCCAGCATTTT	CASSMTQYSNQPQHF	TRBV19	.	TRBJ1-5	.
TGTGCCAGCAGCCCCGACGTACTAGAGTACGAGCAGTACTTC	CASSPDVLEYEQYF	TRBV7-3	.	TRBJ2-7	.
TGCAGTGCTAGAGTTCTTACCAAGGGATACGAGCAGTACTTC	CSARVLTKGYEQYF	TRBV20-1	.	TRBJ2-7	.
TGTGCCATCAGGATGGACACCTTATACAATGAGCAGTTCTTC	CAIRMDTLYNEQFF	TRBV10-3	.	TRBJ2-1	.
TGCAGTGCTAGAGTAGCGGGGAGGATGGAGACCCAGTACTTC	CSARVAGRMETQYF	TRBV20-1	.	TRBJ2-5	TRBD2
TGCGCCAGCAGCTTGGACGGACGGGACAATCGGCCCCAGCATTTT	CASSLDGRDNRPQHF	TRBV5-1	.	TRBJ1-5	.
TGTGCCAGCAGTGACCCGTACAGGGGGCAATACAATGAGCAGTTCTTC	CASSDPYRGQYNEQFF	TRBV6-4	.	TRBJ2-1	TRBD1
TGTGCCACCAGCAGAGATACGGGACTAGGAGACGAGACCCAGTACTTC	CATSRDTGLGDETQYF	TRBV15	few	TRBJ2-5	TRBD2
TGTGCCAGCAGTGCGGACAGGTGGGAGCAGTACTTC	CASSADRWEQYF	TRBV2	few	TRBJ2-7	TRBD1
TGTGCCAGCAGCCGTGGTGGCGCTGAAGCTTTCTTT	CASSRGGAEAFF	TRBV5-6	.	TRBJ1-1	.
TGTGCCAGCAGCTCCAGGGGGGGCTCCTACGAGCAGTACTTC	CASSSRGGSYEQYF	TRBV7-2	many	TRBJ2-7	.
TGTGCCACCAGTGAACTAGCGGGGGACAATGAGCAGTTCTTC	CATSELAGDNEQFF	TRBV24-1	.	TRBJ2-1	TRBD2
TGTGCCAGCAGCCCCGACAGGGTTGGGGCTTTCTTT	CASSPDRVGAFF	TRBV7-9	.	TRBJ1-1	TRBD1
TGTGCCAGCAGCCAAGTAAGAGGGGGTGACGGCTACACCTTC	CASSQVRGGDGYTF	TRBV3-1	few	TRBJ1-2	.
TGCAGTGCTAGAAAGGGGTCTAGCAATCAGCCCCAGCATTTT	CSARKGSSNQPQHF	TRBV20-1	once	TRBJ1-5	.
TGTGCCAGCAGCTTAGGGACAGGGGGTGAAAAACTGTTTTTT	CASSLGTGGEKLFF	TRBV7-9	.	TRBJ1-4	TRBD1
TGCGCCAGCAGCCAAGGGACATTTAGCTCCTACGAGCAGTACTTC	CASSQGTFSSYEQYF	TRBV4-1	few	TRBJ2-7	.
TGCAGTGCTAGATCCGAACCAAATACGCAGTATTTT	CSARSEPNTQYF	TRBV20-1	.	TRBJ2-3	.
TGCAGTGCCCCGGGTGCAAGCTCCTACGAGCAGTACTTC	CSAPGASSYEQYF	TRBV20-1	.	TRBJ2-7	.
TGCGCCAGCAGCTTGGCTACTAGCGGTCCCTACAATGAGCAGTTCTTC	CASSLATSGPYNEQFF	TRBV5-1	.	TRBJ2-1	TRBD2